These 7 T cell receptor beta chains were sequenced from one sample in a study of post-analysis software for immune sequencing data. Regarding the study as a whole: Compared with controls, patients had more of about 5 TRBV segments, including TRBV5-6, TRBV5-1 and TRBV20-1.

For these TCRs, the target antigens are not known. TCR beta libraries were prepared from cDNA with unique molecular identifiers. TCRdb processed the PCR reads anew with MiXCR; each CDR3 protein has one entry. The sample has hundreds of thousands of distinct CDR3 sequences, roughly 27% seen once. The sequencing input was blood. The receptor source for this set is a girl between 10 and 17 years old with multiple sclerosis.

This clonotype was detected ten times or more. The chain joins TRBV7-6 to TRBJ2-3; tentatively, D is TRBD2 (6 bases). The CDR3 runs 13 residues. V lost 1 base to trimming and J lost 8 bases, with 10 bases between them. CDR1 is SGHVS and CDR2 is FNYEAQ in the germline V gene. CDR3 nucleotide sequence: TGTGCCAGCAGCTTAGTCGGGGGTGGTACGCAGTATTTT. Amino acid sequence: CASSLVGGGTQYF.

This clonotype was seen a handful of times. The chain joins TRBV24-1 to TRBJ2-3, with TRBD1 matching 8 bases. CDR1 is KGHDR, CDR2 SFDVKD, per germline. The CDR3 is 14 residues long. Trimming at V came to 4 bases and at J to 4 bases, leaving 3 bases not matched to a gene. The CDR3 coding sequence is TGTGCCACCAGTGACGCAGGGGGCGCAGATACGCAGTATTTT. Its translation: CATSDAGGADTQYF.

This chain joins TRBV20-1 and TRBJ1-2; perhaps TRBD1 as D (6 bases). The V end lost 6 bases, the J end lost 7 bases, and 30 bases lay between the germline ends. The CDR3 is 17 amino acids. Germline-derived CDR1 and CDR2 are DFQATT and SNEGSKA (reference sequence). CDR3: CSAVPGLGGQLWGGYTF. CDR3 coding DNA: TGCAGTGCCGTCCCCGGCTTAGGGGGGCAGCTATGGGGTGGCTACACCTTC.

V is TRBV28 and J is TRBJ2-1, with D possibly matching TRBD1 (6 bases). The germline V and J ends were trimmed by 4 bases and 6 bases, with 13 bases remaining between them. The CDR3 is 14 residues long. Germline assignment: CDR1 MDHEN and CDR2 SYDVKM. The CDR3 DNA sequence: TGTGCCAGCAGTTCACCCGGGACACCCAATGAGCAGTTCTTC. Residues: CASSSPGTPNEQFF. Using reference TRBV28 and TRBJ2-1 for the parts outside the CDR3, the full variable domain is DVKVTQSSRYLVKRTGEKVFLECVQDMDHENMFWYRQDPGLGLRLIYFSYDVKMKEKGDIPEGYSVSREKKERFSLILESASTNQTSMYLCASSSPGTPNEQFFGPGTRLTVL.

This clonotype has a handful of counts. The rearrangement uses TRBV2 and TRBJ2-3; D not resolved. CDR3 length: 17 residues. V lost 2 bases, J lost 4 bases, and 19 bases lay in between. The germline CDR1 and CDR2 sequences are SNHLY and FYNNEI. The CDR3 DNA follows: TGTGCCAGCAGTGAAACGACAAGCTGGGGTATCGCAGATACGCAGTATTTT. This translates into CASSETTSWGIADTQYF.

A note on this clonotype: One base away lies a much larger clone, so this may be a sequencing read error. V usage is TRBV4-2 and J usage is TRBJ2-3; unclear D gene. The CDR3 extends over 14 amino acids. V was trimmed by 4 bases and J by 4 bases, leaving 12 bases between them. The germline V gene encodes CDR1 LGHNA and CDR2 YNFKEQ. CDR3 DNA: TGTGCCAGCAGCCTAGAAATTGGAGCAGATACGCAGTATTTT. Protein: CASSLEIGADTQYF.

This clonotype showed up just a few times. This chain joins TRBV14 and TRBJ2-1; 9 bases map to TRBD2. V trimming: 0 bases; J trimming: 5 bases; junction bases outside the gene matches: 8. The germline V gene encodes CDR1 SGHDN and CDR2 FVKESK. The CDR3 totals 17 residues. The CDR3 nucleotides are TGTGCCAGCAGCCAAGATCTCGCGGGAGGGCCGAACAATGAGCAGTTCTTC. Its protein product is CASSQDLAGGPNNEQFF.